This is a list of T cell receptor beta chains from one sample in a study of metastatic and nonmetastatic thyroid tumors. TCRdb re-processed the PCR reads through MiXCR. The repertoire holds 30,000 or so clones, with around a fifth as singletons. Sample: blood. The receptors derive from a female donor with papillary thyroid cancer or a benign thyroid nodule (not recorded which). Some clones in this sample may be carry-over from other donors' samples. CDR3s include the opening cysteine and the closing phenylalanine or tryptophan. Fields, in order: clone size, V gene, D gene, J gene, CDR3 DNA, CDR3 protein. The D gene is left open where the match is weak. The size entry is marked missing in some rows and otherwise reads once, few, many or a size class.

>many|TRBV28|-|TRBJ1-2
TGTGCCAGCAGTTCCCCCTCGACAGCCAGAAACTATGGCTACACCTTC
CASSSPSTARNYGYTF
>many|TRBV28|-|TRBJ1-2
TGTGCCAGCAGTTCGACGAGGGGCTACACCTTC
CASSSTRGYTF
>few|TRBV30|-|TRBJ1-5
TGTGCCTGGAGTAACGGGGGCAATCAGCCCCAGCATTTT
CAWSNGGNQPQHF
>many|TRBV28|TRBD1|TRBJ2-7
TGTGCCAGCAACCTCGGGACAGGGAACTACGAGCAGTACTTC
CASNLGTGNYEQYF
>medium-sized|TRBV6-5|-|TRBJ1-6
TGTGCCAGCAGTTACCGTCCTCCCAATTCACCCCTCCACTTT
CASSYRPPNSPLHF
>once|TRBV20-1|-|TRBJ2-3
TGCAGTGCTACGGACTCTTTGACTAGCACAGATACGCAGTATTTT
CSATDSLTSTDTQYF
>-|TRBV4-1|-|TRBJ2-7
TGCGCCAGCAGCTACGACTCGGGGGGCCAACCACTCGAGCAGTACTTC
CASSYDSGGQPLEQYF
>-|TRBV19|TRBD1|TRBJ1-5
TGTGCCAGTAGTCCCGGACAGGCGGGGTTGAAGCCCCAGCATTTT
CASSPGQAGLKPQHF
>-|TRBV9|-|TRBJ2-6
TGTGCCAGCAGCGAGAGCAGCCCTTCACCCGGGACCAACGTCCTGACTTTC
CASSESSPSPGTNVLTF
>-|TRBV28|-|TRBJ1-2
TGTGCCAGCAGTACTCGGACCAGACGAGTAGGCTACACCTTC
CASSTRTRRVGYTF
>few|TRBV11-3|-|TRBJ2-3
TGTGCCAGCAGCTTGATATCCCAAACAGATACGCAGTATTTT
CASSLISQTDTQYF
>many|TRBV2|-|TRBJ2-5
TGTGCCAGCAAGCGAGTACAAGAGACCCAGTACTTC
CASKRVQETQYF
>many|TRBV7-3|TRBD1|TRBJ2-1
TGTGCCAGCAGTGACAGGGGCAGGGATGAGCAGTTCTTC
CASSDRGRDEQFF
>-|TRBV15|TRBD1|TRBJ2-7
TGTGCCACCAGCAGAGGAGACAGGGCGGCCGAGCAGTACTTC
CATSRGDRAAEQYF
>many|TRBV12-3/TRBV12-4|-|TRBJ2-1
TGTGCCAGCAGTCCCCCAGGGGTCAATGAGCAGTTCTTC
CASSPPGVNEQFF
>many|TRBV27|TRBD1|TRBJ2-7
TGTGCCAGCAGCCACGACAGGGTGGCCTACGAGCAGTACTTC
CASSHDRVAYEQYF
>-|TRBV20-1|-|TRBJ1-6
TGCAGTGCTCGCCCGATGGCAGATAATAATTCACCCCTCCACTTT
CSARPMADNNSPLHF
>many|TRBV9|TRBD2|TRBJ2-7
TGTGCCAGCAGCCCCGGGCTAGCGGGAGCCTTGACAGCCTACGAGCAGTACTTC
CASSPGLAGALTAYEQYF
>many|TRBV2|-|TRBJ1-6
TGTGCCAGCAGTGAAGCCCGAATACAATTAGGTAATTCACCCCTCCACTTT
CASSEARIQLGNSPLHF
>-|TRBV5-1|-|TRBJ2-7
TGCGCCAGCAGCCCCTTCGGCTACGAGCAGTACTTC
CASSPFGYEQYF
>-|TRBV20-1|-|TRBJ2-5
TGCAGTGCTAGAGCGATCCAAGAGACCCAGTACTTC
CSARAIQETQYF
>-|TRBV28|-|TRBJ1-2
TGTGCCAGCAGTTTGTTAGGGATATATGGCTACACCTTC
CASSLLGIYGYTF
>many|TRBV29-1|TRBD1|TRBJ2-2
TGCAGCGTTGATCCAGGGGGCGCGAACACCGGGGAGCTGTTTTTT
CSVDPGGANTGELFF
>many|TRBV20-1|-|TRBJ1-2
TGCAGTGCTAGAGATCCTGGCTATGGCTACACCTTC
CSARDPGYGYTF
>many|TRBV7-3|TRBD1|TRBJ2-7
TGTGCCAGCAGCCGAGGGGGACAGGGGAGCCACGAGCAGTACTTC
CASSRGGQGSHEQYF
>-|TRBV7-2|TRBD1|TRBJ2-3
TGTGCCAGCAGCATGGGACAGGGCAGGTATACGCAGTATTTT
CASSMGQGRYTQYF
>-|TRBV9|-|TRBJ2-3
TGTGCCACCCCCCGGGGGTTTACTAGCACAGATACGCAGTATTTT
CATPRGFTSTDTQYF
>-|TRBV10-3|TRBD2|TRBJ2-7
TGTGCCATTTCCCAGCGGGAGATGGCGTGGCAGTACTTC
CAISQREMAWQYF
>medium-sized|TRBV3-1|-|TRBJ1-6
TGTGCCAGCAGCCAAGACGCCCGGAGGTCCCTCCACTTT
CASSQDARRSLHF
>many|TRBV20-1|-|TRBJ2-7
TGCAGTGCCTCAGGGGCGGTCTACGAGCAGTACTTC
CSASGAVYEQYF
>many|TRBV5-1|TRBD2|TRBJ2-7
TGCGCCAGCAGCCTTTTACGGGGGGGAATGGAGCAGTACTTC
CASSLLRGGMEQYF
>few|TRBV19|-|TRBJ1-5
TGTGCCAGTAGCCCCGCCCGTAGAAGTAATCAGCCCCAGCATTTT
CASSPARRSNQPQHF
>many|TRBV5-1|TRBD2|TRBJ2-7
TGCGCCAGCAGCTCCCCTAACGGACTAGCGGTCTACGAGCAGTACTTC
CASSSPNGLAVYEQYF
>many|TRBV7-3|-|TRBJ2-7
TGTGCCAGCAGGGGCGGACGAAACTCCTACGAGCAGTACTTC
CASRGGRNSYEQYF
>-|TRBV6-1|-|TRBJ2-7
TGTGCCAGCAGTACCCGGGACGGACGGTCGTCGGAGCAGTACTTC
CASSTRDGRSSEQYF
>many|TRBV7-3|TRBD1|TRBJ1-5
TGTGCCAGCAGCGGGCGACAGGGGGCCAGCAATCAGCCCCAGCATTTT
CASSGRQGASNQPQHF
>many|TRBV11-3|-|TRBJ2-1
TGTGCCAGCAGCTTAGGGGGACCTTTGAATGAGCAGTTCTTC
CASSLGGPLNEQFF
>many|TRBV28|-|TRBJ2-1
TGTGCCAGCATAGACGGGGGTAGGAGCTCCTACAATGAGCAGTTCTTC
CASIDGGRSSYNEQFF
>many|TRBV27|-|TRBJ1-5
TGTGCCAGCAGTTCACCCTCTAGGGGTCAGCCCCAGCATTTT
CASSSPSRGQPQHF
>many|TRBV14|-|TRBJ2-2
TGTGCCAGCAGCCCCTTCTACACCGGGGAGCTGTTTTTT
CASSPFYTGELFF
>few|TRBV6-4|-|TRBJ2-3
TGTGCCAGCAGTGACTCGACGGGAGCCACAGATACGCAGTATTTT
CASSDSTGATDTQYF
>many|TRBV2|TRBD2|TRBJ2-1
TGTGCCAGCAGTTACTCTAGCGGAGCCTTACGGAATGAGCAGTTCTTC
CASSYSSGALRNEQFF
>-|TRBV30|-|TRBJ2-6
TGTGCCTGGAGTGTACGGTCGGGGACTGCCAACGTCCTGACTTTC
CAWSVRSGTANVLTF
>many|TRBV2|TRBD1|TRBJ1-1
TGTGCCAGCACCGGGGGACAGCTGAACACTGAAGCTTTCTTT
CASTGGQLNTEAFF
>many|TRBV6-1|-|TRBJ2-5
TGTGCCAGCAGTGAGCTAAGGAGGGAAGAGACCCAGTACTTC
CASSELRREETQYF
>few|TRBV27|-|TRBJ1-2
TGTGCCAGCACCTCCCGGGCGTGGGATCGCGATAATAACTATGGCTACACCTTC
CASTSRAWDRDNNYGYTF
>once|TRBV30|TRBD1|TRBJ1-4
TGTGCCTGGAGTAGACAGGGCGGATATGAAAAACTGTTTTTT
CAWSRQGGYEKLFF
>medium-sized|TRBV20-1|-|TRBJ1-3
TGCAGTGCTAGAGGAACGTCTTCCTCTGGAAACACCATATATTTT
CSARGTSSSGNTIYF
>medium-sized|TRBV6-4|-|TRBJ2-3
TGTGCCAGCAGACCGCGAGGGAATAGCACAGATACGCAGTATTTT
CASRPRGNSTDTQYF
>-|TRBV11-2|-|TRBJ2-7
TGTGCCAGCAGCTTTTATAGGAACTACGAGCAGTACTTC
CASSFYRNYEQYF
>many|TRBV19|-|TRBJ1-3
TGTGCCAGTAGTATCACGGGAGAAGGAAACACCATATATTTT
CASSITGEGNTIYF
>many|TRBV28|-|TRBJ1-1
TGTGCCAGCAGTTTATTGAGGGCCCGACCTGAAGCTTTCTTT
CASSLLRARPEAFF
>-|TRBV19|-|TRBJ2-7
TGTGCCAGTAGTATATGGTCGGCCTACGAGCAGTACTTC
CASSIWSAYEQYF
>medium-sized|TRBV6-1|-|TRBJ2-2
TGTGCCAGCAGTTTCCCGGTCCCGGCTCTGGGCGGGGAGCTGTTTTTT
CASSFPVPALGGELFF
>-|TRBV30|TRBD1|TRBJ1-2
TGTGCCTGGACTGCCGGGACAGGGTACGGCTACACCTTC
CAWTAGTGYGYTF
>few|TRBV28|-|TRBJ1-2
TGTGCCAGCAGTTGGACCGGGGGTGGCTACACCTTC
CASSWTGGGYTF
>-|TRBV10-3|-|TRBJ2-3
TGTGCCATCGGGGTAACTAGCACAGATACGCAGTATTTT
CAIGVTSTDTQYF
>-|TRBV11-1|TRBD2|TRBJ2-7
TGTGCCAGCAGCTTAAGAGCGGGAGGGCCTGGTGAAGAGCAGTACTTC
CASSLRAGGPGEEQYF
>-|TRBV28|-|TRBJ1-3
TGTGCCAGCAGTTCACCCCCCCCCGACACCATATATTTT
CASSSPPPDTIYF
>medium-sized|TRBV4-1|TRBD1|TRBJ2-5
TGCGCCAGCAGTGACAGGGGGAAGGCCAAAGAGACCCAGTACTTC
CASSDRGKAKETQYF